This T cell receptor beta chain was observed in a study of blood T cell repertoires in COVID-19. CDR1 SGHRS and CDR2 YFSETQ come from the germline V gene. The V gene lost 2 bases and the J gene lost 7 bases, with 12 bases spanning the gap. The CDR3 is 13 amino acids. Assay: immunoSEQ multiplex PCR; the TCRdb copy retains only in-frame clones and omits some. The table shows about 160,000 clones, with around 80% occurring only once. The chain couples TRBV5-1 to TRBJ1-2, with a tentative D call TRBD1 (6 bases). Input material: peripheral blood. This receptor was obtained from a man aged 55 to 69 with acute or convalescent COVID-19. CDR3 residues: CASSLQGEGGYTF. The CDR3 DNA is TGCGCCAGCAGCTTACAGGGAGAAGGTGGCTACACCTTC.